Below are 19 T cell receptor beta chains sequenced from a single sample in a study of blood T cell repertoires in COVID-19. Data came from immunoSEQ multiplex PCR; TCRdb stores just in-frame clones and leaves some out. The table shows about 300,000 clones, with 89% occurring only once. Sequencing was done on a sample of PBMCs or T cells enriched from blood (not recorded which). These receptors originate from a woman between 45 and 65 years old who had been exposed to COVID-19.

The chain uses TRBV2 and TRBJ1-4; TRBD1 matches at 8 bases. This CDR3 has 13 amino acids. CDR1 is SNHLY, CDR2 FYNNEI, per germline. The trim removed 6 bases at V and 7 bases at J, leaving 4 bases unmatched. The CDR3 sequence: CASSRGPGEKLFF. CDR3 coding DNA: TGTGCCAGCAGCAGGGGGCCGGGTGAAAAACTGTTTTTT.

J is TRBJ1-2 and V is TRBV7-9; D remains ambiguous. The CDR3 runs 14 residues. CDR1 is SEHNR and CDR2 is FQNEAQ in the germline V gene (reference sequence). The V end lost 1 base, the J end lost 5 bases, and 11 bases lay between the germline ends. The CDR3 region has the DNA TGTGCCAGCAGCTTAGGATCGGGAGATTATGGCTACACCTTC. Encoded protein: CASSLGSGDYGYTF.

A single count supports this clone. The chain is built from TRBV9 and TRBJ2-1; a possible D gene is TRBD2 (6 bases). The V and J ends lost 7 bases and 2 bases respectively, with 19 bases between them. The CDR3 is 16 residues long. Germline V CDR1 and CDR2: SGDLS, YYNGEE. CDR3 coding DNA: TGTGCCAGCCTCCCGGAGGGTGGGGTCCCCTACAATGAGCAGTTCTTC. Amino acids: CASLPEGGVPYNEQFF.

The chain employs TRBV19 and TRBJ1-6; D is uncertain. Germline lookup yields CDR1 LNHDA and CDR2 SQIVND (reference sequence). V lost 3 bases to trimming and J lost 7 bases, with 13 bases between them. The CDR3 consists of 15 residues. The CDR3 spells CASSIGADLNSPLHF. The CDR3 coding sequence is TGTGCCAGTAGTATCGGCGCAGACTTGAATTCACCCCTCCACTTT.

The chain recombines TRBV30 with TRBJ1-2, with 7 bases aligning to TRBD1. CDR3 length: 14 residues. From germline, CDR1 is GTSNPN and CDR2 SVGIG (reference sequence). Losses at the gene ends were 0 bases for V and 4 bases for J; bases not matched to a gene: 5. The CDR3 protein is CAWSVGQLFYGYTF. CDR3 nucleotide sequence: TGTGCCTGGAGTGTGGGACAGCTATTCTATGGCTACACCTTC.

V gene TRBV7-9 combines with J gene TRBJ2-7; 9 nucleotides align to TRBD1. V was pared by 5 bases and J by 2 bases, with 7 bases of the junction left unmatched. CDR1 SEHNR and CDR2 FQNEAQ come from the germline V gene (reference sequence). The CDR3 length is 15 residues. The CDR3 DNA follows: TGTGCCAGCAGCGGACGGACAGGGGATACCTACGAGCAGTACTTC. Translated, it gives CASSGRTGDTYEQYF.

The chain carries TRBV28 and TRBJ2-7, with D maybe TRBD1 (6 bases). Germline values: CDR1 MDHEN, CDR2 SYDVKM. This CDR3 contains 16 residues. Trimming left V 5 bases short and J 0 bases short, with 17 bases between. The CDR3: CASSDQDSFSSYEQYF. The CDR3 region has the DNA TGTGCCAGCAGTGATCAGGACAGTTTCTCCTCCTACGAGCAGTACTTC.

V and J are TRBV28 and TRBJ1-5; the D gene is possibly TRBD1 (6 bases). V lost 0 bases, J lost 7 bases, and 13 bases lay in between. The CDR3 contains 15 residues. CDR1 MDHEN and CDR2 SYDVKM come from the germline V gene. The CDR3 is CASSLWSGGEQPQHF. CDR3 nucleotides: TGTGCCAGCAGTTTATGGTCGGGGGGCGAACAGCCCCAGCATTTT.

The chain links TRBV7-4 to TRBJ1-2; 7 bases fit TRBD1. J lost 2 bases, V lost 2 bases, and 8 bases had no gene match. The germline CDR1 and CDR2 sequences are SGHVT and SQSDAQ. CDR3 length: 16 amino acids. The CDR3 loop is CASSLWSPGQNYGYTF. CDR3 nucleotides: TGTGCCAGCAGCTTATGGTCCCCGGGACAGAACTATGGCTACACCTTC.

This chain connects TRBV19 to TRBJ1-5; D gene uncertain. V was clipped by 6 bases and J by 5 bases, with 11 bases between them. This CDR3 is built from 13 residues. The germline CDR1 and CDR2 sequences are LNHDA and SQIVND (reference sequence). This CDR3 is CASSTVRDQPQHF. The CDR3 bases are TGTGCCAGTAGCACCGTCCGGGATCAGCCCCAGCATTTT.

This clone is a singleton in its sample. Here the CDR3 reads CASMGTSGYEQYF. The CDR3 coding sequence is TGTGCCAGTATGGGGACTAGCGGCTACGAGCAGTACTTC. V gene TRBV19 combines with J gene TRBJ2-7; the match to TRBD2 covers 11 bases. The ends lost 7 bases at V and 3 bases at J; junction bases unmatched: 2. The CDR3 runs to 13 residues. Germline CDR1 reads LNHDA; CDR2 reads SQIVND (reference sequence).

The chain carries TRBV7-6 and TRBJ1-1; D gene uncertain. CDR3 length equals 14 residues. V lost 3 bases and J 3 bases, leaving 11 bases between the germline ends. Germline lookup yields CDR1 SGHVS and CDR2 FNYEAQ. CDR3 loop: CASSLGRTDTEAFF. CDR3 coding DNA: TGTGCCAGCAGCTTGGGGAGGACGGACACTGAAGCTTTCTTT.

The chain combines TRBV5-8 with TRBJ1-2; 8 nucleotides match TRBD1. Germline CDR1 is SGHTS and CDR2 is YDEGEE. CDR3 length: 14 amino acids. The V segment lost 1 base and the J segment 2 bases; nucleotides outside the gene matches: 1. The CDR3 is CASSLRTGNYGYTF. The CDR3 nucleotides read TGTGCCAGCAGCTTGAGGACAGGGAACTATGGCTACACCTTC.

This chain connects TRBV9 to TRBJ2-3; TRBD2 is a possible D gene (6 bases). Germline CDR1 SGDLS, CDR2 YYNGEE. Trimming cost V 0 bases and J 3 bases, with 11 bases left between them. CDR3 length: 15 amino acids. The CDR3 protein is CASSVVAGLTDTQYF. The CDR3 DNA is TGTGCCAGCAGCGTAGTTGCGGGGTTGACAGATACGCAGTATTTT.

The rearrangement uses TRBV6-5 and TRBJ2-5; 8 bases agree with TRBD2. The CDR3 sequence is 14 residues long. From germline, CDR1 is MNHEY and CDR2 SVGAGI. Unmatched junction bases numbered 6, after V lost 0 bases and J lost 9 bases. The CDR3 protein is CASSYSPGGGAQYF. CDR3 nucleotides: TGTGCCAGCAGTTACTCTCCGGGAGGGGGAGCCCAGTACTTC.

V is TRBV15 and J is TRBJ2-7, with TRBD2 matching over 11 bases. J lost 9 bases, V lost 2 bases, and 9 bases had no gene match. Germline CDR1 reads LNHNV; CDR2 reads YYDKDF (reference sequence). The CDR3 loop spans 15 amino acids. CDR3 nucleotide sequence: TGTGCCACCAGCAGACGAACTAGCGGGGGCCCCGGGCAGTACTTC. This translates into CATSRRTSGGPGQYF.

The chain uses TRBV27 and TRBJ1-1; D is possibly TRBD1 (6 bases). Germline CDR1 MNHEY, CDR2 SMNVEV (reference sequence). CDR3 size: 14 residues. V was cut by 0 bases and J by 4 bases, with 9 bases left in between. Here the CDR3 reads CASSLSEGGTEAFF. The CDR3 nucleotides read TGTGCCAGCAGTTTATCGGAAGGGGGCACTGAAGCTTTCTTT.

The rearrangement links TRBV19 to TRBJ1-3; 8 bases line up with TRBD1. The V gene end was trimmed by 3 bases and the J gene end by 3 bases; junction bases not matched to a gene: 7. The CDR3 consists of 16 residues. Germline V CDR1 and CDR2: LNHDA, SQIVND (reference sequence). This CDR3 is CASSIPSGGFGNTIYF. The DNA for the CDR3 is TGTGCCAGTAGTATCCCATCAGGGGGCTTTGGAAACACCATATATTTT.

The chain is built from TRBV12-5 and TRBJ2-3; TRBD1 is a possible D gene (6 bases). The CDR3 contains 18 residues. Germline assignment: CDR1 LGHNT and CDR2 FRNRAP. The ends were cut back, 0 bases at V and 0 bases at J, with 16 bases in the middle. The CDR3 reads CASGLVPKQGRSTDTQYF. CDR3 nucleotide sequence: TGTGCTAGTGGTTTGGTGCCGAAACAGGGTCGGAGCACAGATACGCAGTATTTT.